This T cell receptor beta chain was captured in a study of T cell responses to AZD1222 COVID-19 vaccine. TCRdb keeps only in-frame clones here, not all; method: immunoSEQ multiplex PCR. Among some 100,000 clones, more than 75% were seen once, and the ten largest hold 4.2%. This clone was found a few times. The CDR3 length is 16 residues. Germline V gene lookup returns CDR1 MNHEY and CDR2 SVGAGI. V lost 0 bases to trimming and J lost 8 bases, with 16 bases between them. This receptor was identified in an adult in good health. V and J are TRBV6-5 and TRBJ1-4; tentative D call: TRBD1 (5 bases). Here the sequenced sample was peripheral blood, taken on day 0 of MenACWY control vaccination. CDR3 loop: CASSYSGPGIGEKLFF. CDR3 coding DNA: TGTGCCAGCAGTTACTCGGGTCCAGGGATAGGAGAAAAACTGTTTTTT.